The 25 T cell receptor beta chains presented below share a single source sample, sequenced in a study of blood T cell repertoires in COVID-19 (dated by TCRdb to 2020 to 2022). Library construction relied on the immunoSEQ multiplex PCR assay. Entries here come from immuneACCESS through TCRdb and include only in-frame sequences with V and J called. Some clones fail to appear in such tables; in the studies checked, an unresolved V gene covers under half of the shortfall, and the cause of the remainder is unknown. In all, the sample holds about 140,000 clones, and 90% of those were seen once. 11% of the sample belongs to the ten largest clones. The sample was peripheral blood. These receptor sequences come from a woman of 80 years or more with acute or convalescent COVID-19.

The rearrangement uses TRBV6-5 and TRBJ2-5, with a tentative D call TRBD2 (6 bases). This CDR3 has 13 residues. Germline V gene lookup returns CDR1 MNHEY and CDR2 SVGAGI. V was shortened by 6 bases and J by 1 base, with 9 bases between the two germline ends. The CDR3 region is CASREGSQETQYF. The DNA for the CDR3 is TGTGCCAGCAGGGAGGGCAGCCAAGAGACCCAGTACTTC.

This chain connects TRBV19 to TRBJ1-1; 11 bases are shared with TRBD1. Germline-derived CDR1 and CDR2 are LNHDA and SQIVND (reference sequence). The junction had 10 bases not matched to a gene; V was cut back by 2 bases and J by 5 bases. This CDR3 spans 17 amino acids. For the CDR3, the DNA is TGTGCCAGTAGTATAAAGGGATGGACAGGGGGCTTGACTGAAGCTTTCTTT. Protein sequence: CASSIKGWTGGLTEAFF.

J is TRBJ2-1 and V is TRBV2, with a tentative D call TRBD1 (6 bases). The germline gives CDR1 SNHLY, CDR2 FYNNEI. The germline V and J ends were trimmed by 4 bases and 5 bases, with 9 bases remaining between them. This CDR3 is built from 13 residues. The CDR3 region is CASSGGPDNEQFF. The CDR3 bases are TGTGCCAGCAGTGGGGGGCCAGACAATGAGCAGTTCTTC.

The chain employs TRBV27 and TRBJ2-7, with D perhaps matching TRBD2 (6 bases). Germline CDR1 and CDR2: MNHEY and SMNVEV (reference sequence). This CDR3 spans 14 amino acids. Trimming took off 2 bases at V and 1 base at J, with 9 bases between the two ends. CDR3 in DNA: TGTGCCAGCAGTTTAAAGCGGGCATCCTACGAGCAGTACTTC. It codes for CASSLKRASYEQYF.

The rearrangement links TRBV6-5 to TRBJ1-1; a weak D match, TRBD1 (6 bases). Trimming pared 6 bases from V and 1 base from J, leaving 15 bases between. Germline CDR1 and CDR2: MNHEY and SVGAGI. CDR3 length: 15 residues. As DNA, the CDR3 is TGTGCCAGCAGCACAGGACAGCAACAGAACACTGAAGCTTTCTTT. Protein: CASSTGQQQNTEAFF.

The chain combines TRBV12-3 or TRBV12-4 with TRBJ2-3; D is uncertain. The CDR3 extends over 12 amino acids. Trimming removed 3 bases from V and 6 bases from J, with 7 bases in between. The CDR3 here is CASSLTRDTQYF. In DNA form, the CDR3 reads TGTGCCAGCAGTTTGACACGGGATACGCAGTATTTT.

This sequence joins TRBV20-1 and TRBJ1-2; D is perhaps TRBD1 (6 bases). V was clipped by 5 bases and J by 6 bases, with 10 bases between them. The CDR3 is 11 amino acids. Germline V gene sequence: CDR1 DFQATT, CDR2 SNEGSKA (reference sequence). The CDR3 sequence is CSAHPGDGYTF. CDR3 nucleotides: TGCAGTGCTCACCCAGGGGATGGCTACACCTTC.

The CDR3, as DNA: TGTGCCAGCAGGCTAACCGCAGGGGGCGCCGAGCAGTACTTC. The encoded protein is CASRLTAGGAEQYF. This chain links TRBV7-2 with TRBJ2-7, with 8 bases lining up with TRBD1. The ends lost 6 bases at V and 6 bases at J; junction bases unmatched: 10. Per the germline V gene, CDR1 is SGHTA and CDR2 is FQGNSA. This CDR3 spans 14 amino acids.

This rearrangement joins TRBV3-1 (or the pseudogene TRBV3-2) to TRBJ2-1; D is ambiguous. The CDR3 is 12 amino acids. V was trimmed by 2 bases and J by 6 bases, leaving 5 bases between them. Germline V gene data show CDR1 as LGHDT and CDR2 as YNNKEL (reference sequence). In DNA, the CDR3 is TGTGCCAGCAGCCAACTTTCCAATGAGCAGTTCTTC. The encoded protein is CASSQLSNEQFF.

The chain couples TRBV2 to TRBJ1-2; TRBD1 is a possible D gene (5 bases). The CDR3 extends over 16 amino acids. The ends were cut back, 2 bases at V and 8 bases at J, with 21 bases in the middle. In germline, CDR1 is SNHLY, CDR2 FYNNEI. The CDR3 loop reads CASSESGGSGRIGYTF. CDR3 nucleotide sequence: TGTGCCAGCAGTGAATCGGGGGGATCCGGTAGAATAGGCTACACCTTC.

This clone has only one observation. The genes are TRBV27 and TRBJ1-1; no definite D call. CDR1 MNHEY and CDR2 SMNVEV come from the germline V gene (reference sequence). The CDR3 covers 17 residues. V shed 4 bases and J shed 6 bases, with 24 bases lying between them. CDR3 sequence: CASSSGPGKDSFAEAFF. The CDR3, as DNA: TGTGCCAGCAGTTCTGGGCCAGGTAAAGATTCTTTCGCTGAAGCTTTCTTT.

The rearrangement uses TRBV7-3 and TRBJ1-4; 8 bases are shared with TRBD1. V gave up 4 bases and J gave up 10 bases; unmatched junction bases: 8. This CDR3 is 14 amino acids long. CDR1 is SGHTA and CDR2 is FQGTGA in the germline V gene. This CDR3 is CASSYRGCLGKLFF. The CDR3 coding sequence is TGTGCCAGCAGCTACAGGGGGTGTTTAGGAAAACTGTTTTTT.

A few counts support this clone. The CDR3 coding sequence is TGTGCCAGCAGCTTATCAACTGGGAGAACTAATGAAAAACTGTTTTTT. As protein: CASSLSTGRTNEKLFF. The genes are TRBV7-6 and TRBJ1-4; D call uncertain. The CDR3 sequence is 16 residues long. CDR1 is SGHVS, CDR2 FNYEAQ, per germline. V lost 2 bases and J 1 base, leaving 11 bases between the germline ends.

The chain carries TRBV2 and TRBJ1-1; no clear D gene. Looked up from germline, CDR1 is SNHLY and CDR2 is FYNNEI. CDR3 length: 13 residues. V was clipped by 10 bases and J by 0 bases, with 12 bases between them. DNA of the CDR3: TGTGCCACCAACCGGGTGATGAACACTGAAGCTTTCTTT. Its translation is CATNRVMNTEAFF.

J is TRBJ2-5 and V is TRBV29-1; TRBD2 matches 11 bases. Germline V gene data show CDR1 as SQVTM and CDR2 as ANQGSEA. The CDR3 loop spans 15 amino acids. J lost 1 base, V lost 5 bases, and 6 bases had no gene match. The CDR3 protein is CSVTLSGGAQETQYF. The CDR3 DNA sequence: TGCAGCGTTACCCTTAGCGGGGGGGCCCAAGAGACCCAGTACTTC.

A single count supports this clone. V usage is TRBV7-2 and J usage is TRBJ2-3; D may be TRBD2 (5 bases). V lost 8 bases and J lost 0, with 15 bases in between. The CDR3 is made up of 15 amino acids. CDR1 and CDR2 from the germline V gene are SGHTA and FQGNSA. The CDR3 here is CASGQRSASTDTQYF. CDR3 in DNA: TGTGCCAGCGGTCAGCGGTCCGCTAGCACAGATACGCAGTATTTT. Full variable domain (missing parts from reference TRBV7-2 and TRBJ2-3): GAGVSQSPSNKVTEKGKDVELRCDPISGHTALYWYRQSLGQGLEFLIYFQGNSAPDKSGLPSDRFSAERTGGSVSTLTIQRTQQEDSAVYLCASGQRSASTDTQYFGPGTRLTVL.

V usage is TRBV9 and J usage is TRBJ1-1; D is possibly TRBD1 (5 bases). CDR1 is SGDLS, CDR2 YYNGEE, per germline. The CDR3 loop spans 13 amino acids. The germline V and J ends were trimmed by 2 bases and 5 bases, with 10 bases remaining between them. The CDR3 DNA is TGTGCCAGCAGCGTGAGACAGTGGACTGAAGCTTTCTTT. Translation: CASSVRQWTEAFF.

The chain links TRBV5-1 to TRBJ1-5; 7 nucleotides line up with TRBD1. The CDR3 totals 15 residues. V shed 1 base and J 5 bases; nucleotides not matched to a gene: 6. CDR1 and CDR2 (germline): SGHRS, YFSETQ. The CDR3 nucleotides read TGCGCCAGCAGCTTGTTGGGACAGCTAGATCAGCCCCAGCATTTT. Translated, it gives CASSLLGQLDQPQHF.

Regarding this clone: The sample has other DNA sequences that encode this CDR3 too. The V gene is TRBV3-1 (or the pseudogene TRBV3-2), the J gene TRBJ2-1; 7 positions match TRBD2. In germline, CDR1 is LGHDT, CDR2 YNNKEL (reference sequence). Trimming removed 0 bases from V and 3 bases from J; junction bases left unmatched: 5. This CDR3 spans 16 amino acids. CDR3 sequence (DNA): TGTGCCAGCAGCCAAGAGAAGGGGAGGGGCTACAATGAGCAGTTCTTC. This encodes CASSQEKGRGYNEQFF.

With respect to this clone: Distinct nucleotide sequences in the sample also encode this CDR3. The chain uses TRBV6-5 and TRBJ1-2; D unclear. Germline values: CDR1 MNHEY, CDR2 SVGAGI. The CDR3 is made up of 13 amino acids. With 6 bases removed from V and 2 bases from J, the gap between germline ends came to 10 bases. CDR3 loop: CASRRTGNYGYTF. For the CDR3, the DNA is TGTGCCAGCAGAAGGACGGGGAACTATGGCTACACCTTC.

This sequence joins TRBV14 and TRBJ1-1; D may be TRBD1 (5 bases). The CDR3 contains 17 residues. In germline, CDR1 is SGHDN, CDR2 FVKESK. V lost 0 bases and J 6 bases, leaving 20 bases between the germline ends. In DNA, the CDR3 is TGTGCCAGCAGCCAAGACGATGGGGGGGTATGGTACGCTGAAGCTTTCTTT. This codes for CASSQDDGGVWYAEAFF.

Written as DNA, the CDR3 is TGCAGCGTTGGATTTTCGGGGGGGTTACTGCACGAGCAGTACTTC. Protein: CSVGFSGGLLHEQYF. V usage is TRBV29-1 and J usage is TRBJ2-7; 8 nucleotides line up with TRBD2. CDR3 length: 15 amino acids. In germline, CDR1 is SQVTM, CDR2 ANQGSEA. Unmatched junction bases numbered 13, after V lost 4 bases and J lost 5 bases.

This chain links TRBV11-2 with TRBJ1-2, with 9 positions matching TRBD1. The trim removed 5 bases at V and 4 bases at J, leaving 11 bases unmatched. CDR3 length: 16 residues. Germline V gene sequence: CDR1 SGHAT, CDR2 FQNNGV. The CDR3 loop is CASSLTRTGAAYGYTF. As DNA, the CDR3 is TGTGCCAGCAGCCTAACGAGGACAGGGGCTGCCTATGGCTACACCTTC.

The rearrangement links TRBV7-2 to TRBJ2-3, with D unresolved. Trimming removed 5 bases from V and 2 bases from J, with 8 bases in between. The CDR3 has 13 amino acids. From germline, CDR1 is SGHTA and CDR2 FQGNSA. The CDR3 loop is CASSLGFTDTQYF. In DNA, the CDR3 is TGTGCCAGCAGCCTCGGGTTCACAGATACGCAGTATTTT.

Here the CDR3 DNA reads TGTGCCAGCAGTTCCTGGACGGGAGAAGCTTTCTTT. Residues: CASSSWTGEAFF. The J gene is TRBJ1-1, the V gene TRBV2; D gene unclear. This CDR3 has 12 amino acids. From germline, CDR1 is SNHLY and CDR2 FYNNEI. V was clipped by 5 bases and J by 8 bases, with 12 bases between them. Complete variable domain (other parts from reference TRBV2 and TRBJ1-1): EPEVTQTPSHQVTQMGQEVILRCVPISNHLYFYWYRQILGQKVEFLVSFYNNEISEKSEIFDDQFSVERPDGSNFTLKIRSTKLEDSAMYFCASSSWTGEAFFGQGTRLTVV.